The clone carrying this T cell receptor (beta chain) was counted between two and nine times. The CDR3 length is 15 residues. V was pared by 1 base and J by 2 bases, with 9 bases between. Germline-derived CDR1 and CDR2 are MDHEN and SYDVKM. Using immunoSEQ multiplex PCR, the repertoire was profiled, and TCRdb retains in-frame clones only, with some absent. The table has about 36,000 clones, 87% seen once. The record originates from a study of blood T cell repertoires in COVID-19. The source of this sequence is a man aged 60 to 75 with acute or convalescent COVID-19. Material for sequencing was peripheral blood. The chain recombines TRBV28 with TRBJ1-5, with TRBD1 as a possible D gene (5 bases). This CDR3 reads CASSLSGGGNQPQHF. For the CDR3, the DNA is TGTGCCAGCAGTTTATCTGGGGGGGGCAATCAGCCCCAGCATTTT.